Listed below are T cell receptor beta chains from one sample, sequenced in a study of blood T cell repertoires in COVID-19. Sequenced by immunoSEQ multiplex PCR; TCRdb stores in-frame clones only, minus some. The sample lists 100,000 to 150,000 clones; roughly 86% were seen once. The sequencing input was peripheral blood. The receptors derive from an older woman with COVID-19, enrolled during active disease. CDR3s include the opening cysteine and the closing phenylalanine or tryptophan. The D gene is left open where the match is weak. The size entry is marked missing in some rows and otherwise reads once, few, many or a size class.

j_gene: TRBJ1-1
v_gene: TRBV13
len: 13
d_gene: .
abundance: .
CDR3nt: TGTGCCAGCAGCCCGAGGCAGAACACTGAAGCTTTCTTT
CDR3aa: CASSPRQNTEAFF

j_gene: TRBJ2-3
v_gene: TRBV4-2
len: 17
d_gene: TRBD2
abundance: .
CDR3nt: TGTGCCAGCAGCCACCTTAGAGACGGCGGGGGGGCAGATACGCAGTATTTT
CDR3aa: CASSHLRDGGGADTQYF

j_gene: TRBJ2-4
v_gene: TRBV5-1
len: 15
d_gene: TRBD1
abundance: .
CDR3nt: TGCGCCAGCAGCTCAGGACAGGTGGGGAGAAACATTCAGTACTTC
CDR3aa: CASSSGQVGRNIQYF

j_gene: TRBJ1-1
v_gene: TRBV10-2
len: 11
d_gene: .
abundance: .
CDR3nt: TGCGCCAGCAGTCATTCAGCTGAAGCTTTCTTT
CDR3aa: CASSHSAEAFF

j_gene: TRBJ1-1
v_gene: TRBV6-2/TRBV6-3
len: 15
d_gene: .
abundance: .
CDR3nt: TGTGCCAGCAGTTCAAACTCCCGGGCCCAGGGTGAAGCTTTCTTT
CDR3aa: CASSSNSRAQGEAFF

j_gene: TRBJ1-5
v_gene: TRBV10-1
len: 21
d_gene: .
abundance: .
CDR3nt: TGCGCCAGCAGTGAGTCTGGAACACACGAGAAGACGGGTTATAGCAATCAGCCCCAGCATTTT
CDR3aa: CASSESGTHEKTGYSNQPQHF

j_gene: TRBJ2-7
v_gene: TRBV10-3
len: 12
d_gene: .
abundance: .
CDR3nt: TGTGCCATCAGGACTAGTGGCTACGAGCAGTACTTC
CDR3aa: CAIRTSGYEQYF

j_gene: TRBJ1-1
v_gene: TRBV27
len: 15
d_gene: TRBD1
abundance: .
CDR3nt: TGTGCCAGCAGTACCCGGACAGGGAGTTACACTGAAGCTTTCTTT
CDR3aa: CASSTRTGSYTEAFF

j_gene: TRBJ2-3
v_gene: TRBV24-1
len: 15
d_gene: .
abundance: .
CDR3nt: TGTGCCACCAGTGATAGGGAGACAAGCACAGATACGCAGTATTTT
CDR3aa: CATSDRETSTDTQYF

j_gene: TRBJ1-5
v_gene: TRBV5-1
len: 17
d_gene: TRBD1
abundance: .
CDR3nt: TGCGCCAGCAGCTTGGGCCCGACAGGGAGCAGCAATCAGCCCCAGCATTTT
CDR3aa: CASSLGPTGSSNQPQHF

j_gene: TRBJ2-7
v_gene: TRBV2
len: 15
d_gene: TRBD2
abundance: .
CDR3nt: TGTGCCAGCAGAGACCTCGCTAGCGGGGGTTACGAGCAGTACTTC
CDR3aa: CASRDLASGGYEQYF

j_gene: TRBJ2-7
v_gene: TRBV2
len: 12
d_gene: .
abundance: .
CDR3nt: TGTGCCAGCAGTGTGACAGACTACGAGCAGTACTTC
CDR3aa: CASSVTDYEQYF

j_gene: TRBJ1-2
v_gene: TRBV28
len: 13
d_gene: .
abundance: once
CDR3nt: TGTGCCATCCCTGACTCTCAGGGATTGGACTACACCTTC
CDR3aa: CAIPDSQGLDYTF

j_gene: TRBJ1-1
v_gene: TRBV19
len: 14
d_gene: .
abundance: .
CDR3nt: TGTGCCAGTAGTATCACAGGCGTGAACACTGAAGCTTTCTTT
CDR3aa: CASSITGVNTEAFF

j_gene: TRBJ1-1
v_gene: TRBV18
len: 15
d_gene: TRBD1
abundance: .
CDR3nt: TGTGCCAGCTCACCACCGGGACAGGGGATCACTGAAGCTTTCTTT
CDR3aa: CASSPPGQGITEAFF

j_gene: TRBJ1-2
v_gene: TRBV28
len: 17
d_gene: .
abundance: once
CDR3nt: TGTGCCAGCAGCCGCCCTAGGAGGGGATCGCCAAACTATGGCTACACCTTC
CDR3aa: CASSRPRRGSPNYGYTF

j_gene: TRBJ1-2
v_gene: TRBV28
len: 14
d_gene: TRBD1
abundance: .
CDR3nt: TGTGCCAGCAGTTCGGCAGGGGGGTACTATGGCTACACCTTC
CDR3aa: CASSSAGGYYGYTF

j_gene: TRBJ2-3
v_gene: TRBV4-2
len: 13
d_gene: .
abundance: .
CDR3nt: TGTGCCAGCAGCCAAGAATACTCGGATACGCAGTATTTT
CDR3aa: CASSQEYSDTQYF

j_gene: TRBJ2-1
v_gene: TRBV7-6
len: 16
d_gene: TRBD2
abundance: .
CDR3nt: TGTGCCAGCAGCTTAGGTCGGGGGGGCTCCTACAATGAGCAGTTCTTC
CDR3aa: CASSLGRGGSYNEQFF

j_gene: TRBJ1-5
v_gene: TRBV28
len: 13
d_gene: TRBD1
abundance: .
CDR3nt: TGTGCCACCCAGGGGGGTAGCAATCAGCCCCAGCATTTT
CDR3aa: CATQGGSNQPQHF

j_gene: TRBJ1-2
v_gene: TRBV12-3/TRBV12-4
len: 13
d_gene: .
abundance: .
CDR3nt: TGTGCCAGCAGTTTAGTTCAGGGCTATGGCTACACCTTC
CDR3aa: CASSLVQGYGYTF

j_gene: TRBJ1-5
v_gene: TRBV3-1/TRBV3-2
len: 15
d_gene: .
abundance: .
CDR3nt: TGTGCCAGCAGCCAAGATCTGAGGTTCAATCAGCCCCAGCATTTT
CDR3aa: CASSQDLRFNQPQHF

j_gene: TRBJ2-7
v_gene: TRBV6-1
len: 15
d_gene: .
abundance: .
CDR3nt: TGTGCCAGCAGTGAAGCGCCAGGGGCCGTTGCCGAGCAGTACTTC
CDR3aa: CASSEAPGAVAEQYF

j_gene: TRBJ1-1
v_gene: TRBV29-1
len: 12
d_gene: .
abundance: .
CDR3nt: TGCAGCGTCTACGAAGGGGCCACTGAAGCTTTCTTT
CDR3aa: CSVYEGATEAFF

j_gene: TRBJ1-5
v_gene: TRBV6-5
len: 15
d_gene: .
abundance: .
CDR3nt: TGTGCCAGCAGCTTTACGGGGTTGAGCAATCAGCCCCAGCATTTT
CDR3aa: CASSFTGLSNQPQHF

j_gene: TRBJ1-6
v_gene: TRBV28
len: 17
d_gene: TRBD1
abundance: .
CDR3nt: TGTGCCAGCAGTTCTCCGCGGGACAGGTCCTATAATTCACCCCTCCACTTT
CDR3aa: CASSSPRDRSYNSPLHF

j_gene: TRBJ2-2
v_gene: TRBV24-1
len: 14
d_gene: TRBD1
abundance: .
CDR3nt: TGTGCCACCAGGGGACAGGGAGGTGACGGGGAGCTGTTTTTT
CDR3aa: CATRGQGGDGELFF

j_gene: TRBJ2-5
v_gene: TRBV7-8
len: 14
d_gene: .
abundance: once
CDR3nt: TGTGCCAGCAGCCCACGACTAGGCCGGGAGACCCAGTACTTC
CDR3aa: CASSPRLGRETQYF

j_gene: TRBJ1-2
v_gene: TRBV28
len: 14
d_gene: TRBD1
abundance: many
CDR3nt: TGTGCCAGCAGTACTACAGGGGCGGTCTATGGCTACACCTTC
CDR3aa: CASSTTGAVYGYTF

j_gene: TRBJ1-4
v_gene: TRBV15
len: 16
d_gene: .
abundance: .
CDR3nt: TGTGCCACCAGCAGAGAAAAAAGCTCCGGGGGTGAAAAACTGTTTTTT
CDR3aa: CATSREKSSGGEKLFF

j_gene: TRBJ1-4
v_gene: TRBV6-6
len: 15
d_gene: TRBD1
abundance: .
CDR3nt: TGTGCCAGCTATCAACCGGGACAGGCCAATGAAAAACTGTTTTTT
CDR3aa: CASYQPGQANEKLFF

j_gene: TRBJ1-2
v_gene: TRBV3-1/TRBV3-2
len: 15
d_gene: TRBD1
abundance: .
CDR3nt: TGTGCCAGCAGCCAAGGGACGGACAGGGGGGATGGCTACACCTTC
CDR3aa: CASSQGTDRGDGYTF

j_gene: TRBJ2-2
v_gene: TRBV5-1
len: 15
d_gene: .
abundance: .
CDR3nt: TGCGCCAGCAGCGTGATCCGGGATGACACCGGGGAGCTGTTTTTT
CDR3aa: CASSVIRDDTGELFF

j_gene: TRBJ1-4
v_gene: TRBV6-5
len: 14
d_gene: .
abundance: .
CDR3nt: TGTGCCAGCAGCGCGACCCGGACAGATGAAAAACTGTTTTTT
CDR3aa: CASSATRTDEKLFF

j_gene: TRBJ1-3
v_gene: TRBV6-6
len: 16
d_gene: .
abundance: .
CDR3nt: TGTGCCAGCAGTTACGCTATCGGGGGCTCTGGAAACACCATATATTTT
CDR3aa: CASSYAIGGSGNTIYF

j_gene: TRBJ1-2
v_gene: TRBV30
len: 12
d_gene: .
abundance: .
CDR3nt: TGTGCCTGGATATATAATTACGAGGGCTACACCTTC
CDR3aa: CAWIYNYEGYTF

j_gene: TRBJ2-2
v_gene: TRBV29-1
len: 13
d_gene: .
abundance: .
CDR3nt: TGCAGCGTTGGAGCACCCGGGGGCGGGGAGCTGTTTTTT
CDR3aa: CSVGAPGGGELFF

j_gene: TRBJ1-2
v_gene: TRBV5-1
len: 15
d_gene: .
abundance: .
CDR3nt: TGCGCCAGCAGCTTGGAGCCTGGAGCTAACTATGGCTACACCTTC
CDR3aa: CASSLEPGANYGYTF

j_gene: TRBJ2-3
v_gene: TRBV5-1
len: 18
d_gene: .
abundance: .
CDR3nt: TGCGCCAGCAGCTTGTGGCTTACCGGGACAACTAGCACAGATACGCAGTATTTT
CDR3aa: CASSLWLTGTTSTDTQYF

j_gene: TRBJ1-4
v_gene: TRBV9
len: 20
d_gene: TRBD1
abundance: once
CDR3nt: TGTCCCGCCCGGTGTACCCGATTTGGGACAGGGGGAGTAAGAAGGGAAAAACTGTTTTTT
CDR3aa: CPARCTRFGTGGVRREKLFF

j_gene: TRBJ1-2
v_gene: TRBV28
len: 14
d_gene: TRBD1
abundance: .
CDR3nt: TGTGCCAGCAGTTTTGCAGGGGGAATGTCTGGCTACACCTTC
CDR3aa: CASSFAGGMSGYTF

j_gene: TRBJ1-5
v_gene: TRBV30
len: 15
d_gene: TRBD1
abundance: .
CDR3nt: TGTGCCTGTGCCCGGGACAGGGGGCTGGATCAGCCCCAGCATTTT
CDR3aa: CACARDRGLDQPQHF

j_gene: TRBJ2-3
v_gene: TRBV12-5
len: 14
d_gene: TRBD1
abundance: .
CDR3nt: TGTGCTAGTGGCCTGGGACAGGGCCCCGATACGCAGTATTTT
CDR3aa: CASGLGQGPDTQYF

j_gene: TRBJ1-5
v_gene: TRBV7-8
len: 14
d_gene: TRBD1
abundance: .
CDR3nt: TGTGCCAGCAGCTTCGACAGGGTGGGGCAGCCCCAGCATTTT
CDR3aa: CASSFDRVGQPQHF